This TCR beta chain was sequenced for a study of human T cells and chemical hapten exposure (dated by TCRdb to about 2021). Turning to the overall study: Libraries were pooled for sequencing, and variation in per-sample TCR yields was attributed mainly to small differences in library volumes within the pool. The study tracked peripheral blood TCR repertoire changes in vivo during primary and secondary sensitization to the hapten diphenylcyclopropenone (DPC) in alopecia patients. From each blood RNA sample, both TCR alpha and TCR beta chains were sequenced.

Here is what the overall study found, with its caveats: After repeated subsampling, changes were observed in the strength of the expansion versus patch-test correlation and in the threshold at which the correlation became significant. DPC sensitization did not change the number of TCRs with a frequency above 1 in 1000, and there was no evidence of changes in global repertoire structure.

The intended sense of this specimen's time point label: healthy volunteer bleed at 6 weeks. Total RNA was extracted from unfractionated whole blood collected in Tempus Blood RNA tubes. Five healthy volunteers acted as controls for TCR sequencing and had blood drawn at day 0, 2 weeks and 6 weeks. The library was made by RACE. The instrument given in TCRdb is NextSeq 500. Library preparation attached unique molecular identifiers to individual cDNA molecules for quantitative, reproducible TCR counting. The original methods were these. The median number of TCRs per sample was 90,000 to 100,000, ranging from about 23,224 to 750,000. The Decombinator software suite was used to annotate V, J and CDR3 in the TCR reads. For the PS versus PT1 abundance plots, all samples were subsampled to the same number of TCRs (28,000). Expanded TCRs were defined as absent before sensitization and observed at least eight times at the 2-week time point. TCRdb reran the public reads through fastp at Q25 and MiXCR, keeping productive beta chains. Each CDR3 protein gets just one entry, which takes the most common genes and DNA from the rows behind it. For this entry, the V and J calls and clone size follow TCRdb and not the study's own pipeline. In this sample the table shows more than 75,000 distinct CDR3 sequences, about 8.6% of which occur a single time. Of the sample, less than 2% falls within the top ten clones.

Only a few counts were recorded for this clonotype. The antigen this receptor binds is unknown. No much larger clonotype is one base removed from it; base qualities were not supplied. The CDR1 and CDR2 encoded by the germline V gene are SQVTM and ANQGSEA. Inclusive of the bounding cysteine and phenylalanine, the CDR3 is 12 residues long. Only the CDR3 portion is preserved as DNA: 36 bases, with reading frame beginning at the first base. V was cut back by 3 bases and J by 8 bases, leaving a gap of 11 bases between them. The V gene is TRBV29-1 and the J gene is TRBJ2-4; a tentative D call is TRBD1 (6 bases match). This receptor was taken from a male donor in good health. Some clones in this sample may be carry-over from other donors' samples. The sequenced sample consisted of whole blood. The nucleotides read TGCAGCGTTGAGGAAGGGGGTTACATTCAGTACTTC. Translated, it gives CSVEEGGYIQYF.